A selection of T cell receptor beta chains follows, all from one sample in a study of OX40 agonist ivuxolimab in advanced cancers. The repertoire was sequenced with immunoSEQ multiplex PCR; TCRdb's copy has only in-frame clones and lacks some. The table has about 83,000 clones, about 86% seen once. This sample comprised CD4+ or CD8+ T cells sorted from blood, obtained in a trial of the OX40 agonist ivuxolimab. Every receptor here comes from an adult with an advanced solid tumor such as melanoma, head and neck, liver or kidney cancer. CDR3s include the opening cysteine and the closing phenylalanine or tryptophan. A D gene is named only where the DNA matches it firmly. Some rows mark clone size as missing; the rest say once, few, many or name a class of expanded clone.

D gene: -; clone size: -; J gene: TRBJ1-2; V gene: TRBV5-4; CDR3 DNA: TGTGCCAGCAGCTTCGCCGGGGACTTTACTAACTATGGCTACACCTTC; CDR3 protein: CASSFAGDFTNYGYTF
D gene: -; clone size: -; J gene: TRBJ2-7; V gene: TRBV14; CDR3 DNA: TGTGCCAGCAGCCAAGGGCTACTAGGCGCTTTCTACTTC; CDR3 protein: CASSQGLLGAFYF
D gene: -; clone size: -; J gene: TRBJ1-5; V gene: TRBV19; CDR3 DNA: TGTGCCAGTAGTATTCGGTACAGGGAGGTCCAGCCCCAGCATTTT; CDR3 protein: CASSIRYREVQPQHF
D gene: TRBD1; clone size: once; J gene: TRBJ1-4; V gene: TRBV28; CDR3 DNA: TGTGCCAGCTGCTTACCCGGACAGGGAATATTAACTAATGAAAAACTGTTTTTT; CDR3 protein: CASCLPGQGILTNEKLFF
D gene: TRBD1; clone size: -; J gene: TRBJ2-7; V gene: TRBV7-2; CDR3 DNA: TGTGCCAGCAGCCTAGGGGGACAGGGGGCGTACGAGCAGTACTTC; CDR3 protein: CASSLGGQGAYEQYF
D gene: -; clone size: -; J gene: TRBJ2-7; V gene: TRBV10-1; CDR3 DNA: TGCGCCAGCAGTGAGGCAGGGAGCTCCTACGAGCAGTACTTC; CDR3 protein: CASSEAGSSYEQYF
D gene: -; clone size: -; J gene: TRBJ1-2; V gene: TRBV6-5; CDR3 DNA: TGTGCCAGCAGAGGAACCCGACAGGCCCTCTATGGCTACACCTTC; CDR3 protein: CASRGTRQALYGYTF
D gene: -; clone size: -; J gene: TRBJ1-3; V gene: TRBV7-9; CDR3 DNA: TGTGCCAGCAGCTTAGCGTCACCGACAGGTTGGAGAAACACCATATATTTT; CDR3 protein: CASSLASPTGWRNTIYF
D gene: -; clone size: -; J gene: TRBJ1-6; V gene: TRBV28; CDR3 DNA: TGTGCCAGCAGTTCCCTCATTCGACACGGGAGTAATTCACCCCTCCACTTT; CDR3 protein: CASSSLIRHGSNSPLHF
D gene: -; clone size: -; J gene: TRBJ1-5; V gene: TRBV19; CDR3 DNA: TGTGCCAGTAGCGGGCAGGGGTATAGCAATCAGCCCCAGCATTTT; CDR3 protein: CASSGQGYSNQPQHF
D gene: TRBD1; clone size: -; J gene: TRBJ1-6; V gene: TRBV2; CDR3 DNA: TGTGCCAGCACTCGATTCTCCGGGACAGGTGATTCACCCCTCCACTTT; CDR3 protein: CASTRFSGTGDSPLHF
D gene: TRBD1; clone size: -; J gene: TRBJ2-2; V gene: TRBV7-6; CDR3 DNA: TGTGCCAGCAGCCCCAGCACAGGGGGCGGAACCGGGGAGCTGTTTTTT; CDR3 protein: CASSPSTGGGTGELFF
D gene: -; clone size: -; J gene: TRBJ1-1; V gene: TRBV30; CDR3 DNA: TGTGCCTGGAGCGGCTGGAACACTGAAGCTTTCTTT; CDR3 protein: CAWSGWNTEAFF